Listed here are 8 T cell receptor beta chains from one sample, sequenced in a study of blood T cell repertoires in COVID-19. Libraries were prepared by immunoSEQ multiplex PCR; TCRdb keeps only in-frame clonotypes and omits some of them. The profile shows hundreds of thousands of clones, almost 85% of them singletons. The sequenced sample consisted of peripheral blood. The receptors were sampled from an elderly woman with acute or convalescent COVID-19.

The chain's CDR3 is CASSQPGLAGVGEQYF. The CDR3, as DNA: TGTGCCAGCAGCCAACCCGGACTAGCGGGAGTAGGCGAGCAGTACTTC. The V and J genes are TRBV3-1 (or the pseudogene TRBV3-2) and TRBJ2-7; 13 positions agree with TRBD2. V lost 2 bases and J lost 6; bases outside the gene matches: 7. This CDR3 contains 16 residues. Germline V gene lookup returns CDR1 LGHDT and CDR2 YNNKEL (reference sequence).

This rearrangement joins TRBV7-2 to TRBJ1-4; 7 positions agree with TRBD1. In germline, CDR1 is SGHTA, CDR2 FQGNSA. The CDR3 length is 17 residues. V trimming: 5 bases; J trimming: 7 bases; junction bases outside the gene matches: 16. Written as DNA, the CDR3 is TGTGCCAGCAGCGAAGGACATAGGACAGGTTCATTTGAAAAACTGTTTTTT. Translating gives CASSEGHRTGSFEKLFF.

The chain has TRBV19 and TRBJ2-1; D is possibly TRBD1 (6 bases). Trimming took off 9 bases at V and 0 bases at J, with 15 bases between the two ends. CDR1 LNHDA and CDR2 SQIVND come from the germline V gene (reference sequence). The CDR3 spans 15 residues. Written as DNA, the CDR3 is TGTGCCAGCAACAGGGAACCGACCTCCTACAATGAGCAGTTCTTC. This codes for CASNREPTSYNEQFF.

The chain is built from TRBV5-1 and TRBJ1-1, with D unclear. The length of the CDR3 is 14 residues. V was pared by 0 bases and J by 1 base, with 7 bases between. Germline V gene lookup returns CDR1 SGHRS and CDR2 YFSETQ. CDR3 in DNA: TGCGCCAGCAGCTTGGATGGCAGGAACACTGAAGCTTTCTTT. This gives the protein CASSLDGRNTEAFF. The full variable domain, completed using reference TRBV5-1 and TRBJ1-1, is KAGVTQTPRYLIKTRGQQVTLSCSPISGHRSVSWYQQTPGQGLQFLFEYFSETQRNKGNFPGRFSGRQFSNSRSEMNVSTLELGDSALYLCASSLDGRNTEAFFGQGTRLTVV.

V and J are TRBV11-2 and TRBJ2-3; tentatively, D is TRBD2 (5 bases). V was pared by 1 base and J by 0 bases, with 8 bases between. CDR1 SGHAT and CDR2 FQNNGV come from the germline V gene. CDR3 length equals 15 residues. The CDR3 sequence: CASSLVGGSTDTQYF. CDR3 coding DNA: TGTGCCAGCAGCTTAGTCGGCGGGAGCACAGATACGCAGTATTTT.

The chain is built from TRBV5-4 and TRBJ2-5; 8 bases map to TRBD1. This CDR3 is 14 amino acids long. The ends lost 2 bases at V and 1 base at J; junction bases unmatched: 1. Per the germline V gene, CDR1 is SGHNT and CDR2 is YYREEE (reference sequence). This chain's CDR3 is CASSFGQGQETQYF. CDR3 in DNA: TGTGCCAGCAGCTTCGGACAGGGCCAAGAGACCCAGTACTTC.

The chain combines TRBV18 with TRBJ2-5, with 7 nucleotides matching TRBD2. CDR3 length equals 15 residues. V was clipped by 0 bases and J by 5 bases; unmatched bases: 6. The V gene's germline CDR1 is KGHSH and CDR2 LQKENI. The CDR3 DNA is TGTGCCAGCTCACCACCAAGGGAGGGAAGGGAGACCCAGTACTTC. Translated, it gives CASSPPREGRETQYF. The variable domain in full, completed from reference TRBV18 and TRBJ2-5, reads NAGVMQNPRHLVRRRGQEARLRCSPMKGHSHVYWYRQLPEEGLKFMVYLQKENIIDESGMPKERFSAEFPKEGPSILRIQQVVRGDSAAYFCASSPPREGRETQYFGPGTRLLVL.

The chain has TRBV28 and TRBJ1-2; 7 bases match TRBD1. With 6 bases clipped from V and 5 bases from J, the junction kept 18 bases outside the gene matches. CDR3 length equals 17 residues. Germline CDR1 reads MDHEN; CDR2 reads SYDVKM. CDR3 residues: CASSAPGQRYFRYGYTF. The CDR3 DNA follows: TGTGCCAGCAGCGCACCGGGACAGAGGTATTTCCGGTATGGCTACACCTTC.